The 27 T cell receptor beta chains given below trace back to one sample, sequenced in a study of identical twins. TCRdb ran MiXCR on the 5' RACE reads and lists one entry per CDR3 protein. The table includes 450,000 to 650,000 distinct CDR3 sequences, around 15% detected once. The sample was also linked to a second study, of yellow fever vaccine responses in identical twins.

Sequenced sample: CD4+ T cells sorted from blood. The receptors were gathered from a young woman in good health.

This clonotype was seen repeatedly, ten times or more. This chain uses TRBV12-3 or TRBV12-4 with TRBJ2-2; a possible D gene is TRBD2 (6 bases). V was clipped by 6 bases and J by 4 bases, with 12 bases between them. CDR3 size: 14 residues. CDR3 nucleotides: TGTGCCAGCAGGCAGGACTACATCACCGGGGAGCTGTTTTTT. This sequence encodes CASRQDYITGELFF.

The table lists this clonotype with many counts. One junction end disagrees with the germline gene, perhaps due to a read error. The gene calls are TRBV5-1 and TRBJ1-5, with D tentatively TRBD1 (5 bases). Germline V gene lookup returns CDR1 SGHRS and CDR2 YFSETQ. The CDR3 extends over 13 amino acids. CDR3 protein: CASSPTGNQPQHF. The CDR3 region has the DNA TGTGCCAGCAGTCCGACAGGCAATCAGCCCCAGCATTTT.

The J gene is TRBJ2-3, the V gene TRBV5-1, with TRBD2 identical over 8 bases. This CDR3 is 17 amino acids long. J lost 4 bases, V lost 4 bases, and 14 bases had no gene match. CDR1 and CDR2 (germline): SGHRS, YFSETQ. CDR3 residues: CASSPRGSGSLSDTQYF. The CDR3 DNA reads as TGCGCCAGCAGCCCCCGAGGGAGCGGGAGTTTATCAGATACGCAGTATTTT.

This clonotype was observed at least ten times. The chain employs TRBV12-3 or TRBV12-4 and TRBJ1-5; 8 bases are shared with TRBD1. J lost 0 bases, V lost 5 bases, and 3 bases had no gene match. CDR3 length: 15 amino acids. The chain's CDR3 is CASSRTGSSNQPQHF. CDR3 bases: TGTGCCAGCAGTCGGACAGGGTCTAGCAATCAGCCCCAGCATTTT.

This clonotype was detected only a few times. CDR3 in DNA: TGTGCCAGCAGCTTGTTAAGGGGGCAGTACGTC. Translation: CASSLLRGQYV. This chain connects TRBV5-6 to TRBJ2-7; possibly TRBD1 for D (5 bases). Germline loops: CDR1 SGHDT, CDR2 YYEEEE. The CDR3 has 11 amino acids. Trimming stripped 1 base from V and 9 bases from J, with 8 bases between.

There are a few counts of this clonotype. The chain employs TRBV24-1 and TRBJ2-4; possibly TRBD1 or TRBD2 for D (6 bases each). Trimming left V 3 bases short and J 7 bases short, with 15 bases between. The CDR3 is 15 amino acids. In germline, CDR1 is KGHDR, CDR2 SFDVKD. In DNA form, the CDR3 reads TGTGCCACCAGTGATCCCCGGGGGCTCCTGAACATTCAGTACTTC. This translates into CATSDPRGLLNIQYF.

The chain carries TRBV5-1 and TRBJ2-2; D gene ambiguous. Germline V gene sequence: CDR1 SGHRS, CDR2 YFSETQ. Trimming took 2 bases from V and 9 from J, leaving 17 bases between them. CDR3 length equals 15 residues. CDR3 residues: CASSLTEGDPWELFF. The CDR3 bases are TGCGCCAGCAGCTTAACCGAAGGAGATCCCTGGGAGCTGTTTTTT.

V and J are TRBV18 and TRBJ2-7; D gene ambiguous. Germline V gene data show CDR1 as KGHSH and CDR2 as LQKENI. Trimming removed 1 base at V and 0 bases at J, with 7 bases between. CDR3 length: 14 amino acids. CDR3 sequence reads: CASSPQPSSYEQYV. The CDR3 nucleotides are TGTGCCAGCTCACCACAACCCAGCTCCTACGAGCAGTACGTC.

This chain uses TRBV5-1 with TRBJ2-1; 9 bases match TRBD2. The J segment lost 7 bases and the V segment lost 4 bases, leaving 9 bases of the junction unmatched. This CDR3 comprises 15 residues. Germline V gene lookup returns CDR1 SGHRS and CDR2 YFSETQ. In DNA form, the CDR3 reads TGCGCCAGCAGCAGACCCGGGACTAGCACGAATGAGCAGTTCTTC. This encodes CASSRPGTSTNEQFF.

The chain joins TRBV7-8 to TRBJ2-7; 12 bases match TRBD2. V was clipped by 1 base and J by 6 bases; unmatched bases: 13. This CDR3 is 18 amino acids long. Germline V gene data show CDR1 as SGHVS and CDR2 as FQNEAQ. The CDR3 DNA reads as TGTGCCAGCAGCTTAGTGGCTAGCGGGAGGGCCGAGTCCCTCGAGCAGTACTTC. Its protein is CASSLVASGRAESLEQYF.

This clonotype came up a few times. This chain joins TRBV6-5 and TRBJ1-2; D gene unclear. CDR1 is MNHEY, CDR2 SVGAGI, per germline. This CDR3 has 16 amino acids. Deletions cut 2 bases from V and 4 bases from J, with 17 bases between. CDR3 nucleotide sequence: TGTGCCAGCAGTTACCGCGCTGGACGTATCTTCTATGGCTACACCTTC. It yields the protein CASSYRAGRIFYGYTF.

This clonotype was seen a few times. The chain uses TRBV10-3 and TRBJ1-4, with D unclear. The germline V and J ends were trimmed by 5 bases and 8 bases, with 15 bases remaining between them. The CDR3 is 14 amino acids. CDR1 ENHRY and CDR2 SYGVKD come from the germline V gene. DNA for the CDR3: TGTGCCATCAGTCCCAGCGAGTTAGGGGAAAAACTGTTTTTT. Protein product: CAISPSELGEKLFF.

This clonotype was observed a handful of times. The rearrangement links TRBV24-1 to TRBJ2-1; D unclear. Germline CDR1 reads KGHDR; CDR2 reads SFDVKD. The CDR3 loop spans 16 amino acids. Trimming took off 4 bases at V and 1 base at J, with 13 bases between the two ends. The CDR3 region has the DNA TGTGCCACCAGTGACCGCCGTCACGCGTCCTACAATGAGCAGTTCTTC. Residues: CATSDRRHASYNEQFF.

This clonotype was counted between two and nine times. J is TRBJ1-1 and V is TRBV28; no firm D call. Trimming pared 7 bases from V and 2 bases from J, leaving 23 bases between. Per germline, CDR1 MDHEN and CDR2 SYDVKM. CDR3 length: 17 amino acids. CDR3 sequence reads: CASIGVLIFASNTEAFF. The CDR3 DNA is TGTGCCAGCATCGGGGTCCTTATCTTTGCCTCTAACACTGAAGCTTTCTTT.

The genes are TRBV7-6 and TRBJ2-5; 10 positions match TRBD1. The V gene end was trimmed by 4 bases and the J gene end by 2 bases; junction bases not matched to a gene: 10. The germline gives CDR1 SGHVS, CDR2 FNYEAQ. The CDR3 loop spans 17 amino acids. This CDR3 reads CASSSGRGQGIQETQYF. CDR3 bases: TGTGCCAGCAGCTCCGGCAGGGGACAGGGGATTCAAGAGACCCAGTACTTC. The full variable domain, in which reference TRBV7-6 and TRBJ2-5 provide the parts outside the CDR3, is GAGVSQSPRYKVTKRGQDVALRCDPISGHVSLYWYRQALGQGPEFLTYFNYEAQQDKSGLPNDRFSAERPEGSISTLTIQRTEQRDSAMYRCASSSGRGQGIQETQYFGPGTRLLVL.

The sample holds many counts of this clonotype. The rearrangement joins TRBV5-1 to TRBJ2-1; TRBD2 might be the D (5 bases). This CDR3 is built from 16 residues. CDR1 and CDR2 from the germline V gene are SGHRS and YFSETQ. Trimming pared 1 base from V and 0 bases from J, leaving 11 bases between. CDR3 DNA: TGCGCCAGCAGCTTGCCGACTATGAGCTCCTACAATGAGCAGTTCTTC. It yields the protein CASSLPTMSSYNEQFF.

About this clonotype itself: This could be a read error, since a much larger clone is one nucleotide away. The CDR3 does not close with the conserved phenylalanine or tryptophan, likely indicating a read error. The chain joins TRBV7-8 to TRBJ2-1, with TRBD2 matching over 13 bases. Germline V CDR1 and CDR2: SGHVS, FQNEAQ. With 3 bases clipped from V and 6 bases from J, the junction kept 5 bases outside the gene matches. CDR3 length: 16 residues. In nucleotides, the CDR3 is TGTGCCAGCAGCTTTACCGGGACTAGCGGGGTCAATGAGCAGTTCTCC. Encoded protein: CASSFTGTSGVNEQFS.

The rearrangement links TRBV9 to TRBJ1-4, with D possibly matching TRBD1 (6 bases). V lost 4 bases to trimming and J lost 4 bases, with 20 bases between them. The CDR3 covers 17 residues. From germline, CDR1 is SGDLS and CDR2 YYNGEE. CDR3 protein: CASSLSRGRTSNEKLFF. In DNA, the CDR3 is TGTGCCAGCAGCTTAAGTAGGGGGAGGACGAGTAATGAAAAACTGTTTTTT.

The V gene is TRBV29-1, the J gene TRBJ2-5; D is uncertain. Looked up from germline, CDR1 is SQVTM and CDR2 is ANQGSEA. V shed 7 bases and J shed 1 base, with 10 bases lying between them. This CDR3 has 12 amino acids. The CDR3 loop is CSAKPVQETQYF. The DNA for the CDR3 is TGCAGCGCGAAACCAGTCCAAGAGACCCAGTACTTC.

The rearrangement uses TRBV21-1 and TRBJ2-7; the D call of TRBD2 is as the table states it, not checked on the DNA. TRBV21-1 is annotated as a pseudogene. The CDR3 is 16 residues long. CDR3 amino acids: CASSKDQRGPGYEQYV. CDR3 DNA sequence: TGTGCCAGCAGCAAAGACCAGCGGGGGCCGGGGTACGAGCAGTACGTC.

V usage is TRBV20-1 and J usage is TRBJ1-2, with TRBD1 as a possible D gene (5 bases). Germline V lookup: CDR1 DFQATT, CDR2 SNEGSKA (reference sequence). The CDR3 contains 12 residues. V lost 3 bases and J lost 8, with 13 bases in between. The CDR3 DNA reads as TGCAGTGCTAGCGACCAGGGCGGCGGCTACACCTTC. It translates to CSASDQGGGYTF.

The sample holds a few counts of this clonotype. J is TRBJ1-3 and V is TRBV12-3 or TRBV12-4; D remains ambiguous. The CDR3 length is 12 residues. V was clipped by 6 bases and J by 4 bases, with 7 bases between them. The CDR3 nucleotides read TGTGCCAGCAGAACACAGGGAAACACCATATATTTT. Its protein is CASRTQGNTIYF.

The V and J genes are TRBV29-1 and TRBJ1-2; 8 bases line up with TRBD1. J lost 1 base, V lost 6 bases, and 7 bases had no gene match. The germline CDR1 and CDR2 sequences are SQVTM and ANQGSEA. This CDR3 contains 14 residues. CDR3: CSVSEDRVNYGYTF. In nucleotides, the CDR3 is TGCAGCGTGTCTGAGGACAGGGTTAACTATGGCTACACCTTC.

The table lists this clonotype with a few counts. The V gene is TRBV12-3 or TRBV12-4, the J gene TRBJ2-7; D possibly uses TRBD1 or TRBD2 (5 bases each). The CDR3 consists of 13 residues. V was shortened by 4 bases and J by 2 bases, with 9 bases between the two germline ends. The CDR3 loop is CASSYRGAYEQYF. DNA for the CDR3: TGTGCCAGCAGTTATAGGGGAGCCTACGAGCAGTACTTC.

On this clonotype: One end of the junction is discordant with germline, which a read error may explain. The chain couples TRBV12-3 or TRBV12-4 to TRBJ2-2; possible D gene TRBD2, 6 bases. The CDR3 runs to 17 residues. This CDR3 is CASSLGSASVNTGELSF. As DNA, the CDR3 is TGTGCCAGCAGTTTGGGCTCTGCTAGCGTTAACACCGGGGAGCTGTCTTTT.

This clonotype came up a few times. DNA of the CDR3: TGTGCCACCAGCAGAGATCTCACAGGGGGTGGCTACACCTTC. Its protein is CATSRDLTGGGYTF. The V gene is TRBV15, the J gene TRBJ1-2; 8 bases fit TRBD1. V lost 0 bases to trimming and J lost 7 bases; unmatched junction nucleotides: 4. Germline loops: CDR1 LNHNV, CDR2 YYDKDF (reference sequence). This CDR3 spans 14 amino acids.

V usage is TRBV20-1 and J usage is TRBJ2-5; D uncertain. V gave up 6 bases and J gave up 1 base, with 21 bases separating them. The CDR3 loop spans 16 amino acids. The germline gives CDR1 DFQATT, CDR2 SNEGSKA (reference sequence). The CDR3 here is CSALMASQPIQETQYF. CDR3 nucleotide sequence: TGCAGTGCCCTGATGGCGAGCCAGCCTATCCAAGAGACCCAGTACTTC.